This is a list of T cell receptor beta chains from one sample in a study of blood T cell repertoires in COVID-19. Here immunoSEQ multiplex PCR was the method, and the copy in TCRdb shows in-frame clones only, minus some. The sample shows fewer than 85,000 clones, roughly 91% of them seen only once. Input material: peripheral blood. The receptors were gathered from a woman aged 50 to 65 in a cohort sampled during active COVID-19. Each CDR3 is given with its conserved first and last residue. The D gene is left open where the match is weak. Some rows mark clone size as missing; the rest say once, few, many or name a class of expanded clone.

d_gene	v_gene	j_gene	abundance	CDR3nt	CDR3aa
TRBD2	TRBV7-2	TRBJ2-5	-	TGTGCCAGCAGCGGGGGGGTGGCTAGCGGGAGGAAGACCCAGTACTTC	CASSGGVASGRKTQYF
-	TRBV18	TRBJ1-3	once	TGTGCCAGCTCACCACCGGCGGCAGCTGGAAACACCATATATTTT	CASSPPAAAGNTIYF
-	TRBV18	TRBJ1-1	-	TGTGCCAGCTCACATGGAGGACCGAACACTGAAGCTTTCTTT	CASSHGGPNTEAFF
TRBD1	TRBV7-8	TRBJ1-5	-	TGTGCCAGCAGCTTCCGGGACAGGGAAGGGGATCAGCCCCAGCATTTT	CASSFRDREGDQPQHF
-	TRBV4-1	TRBJ2-1	-	TGCGCCAGCAGCCAAGCAAGCGCCTACAATGAGCAGTTCTTC	CASSQASAYNEQFF
TRBD1	TRBV27	TRBJ2-7	-	TGTGCCAGCAGTTTATCGACAGGGTTATCTTACGAGCAGTACTTC	CASSLSTGLSYEQYF
TRBD1	TRBV27	TRBJ1-1	-	TGTGCCAGCAGTTTAGGGACAGGGTGGACTGAAGCTTTCTTT	CASSLGTGWTEAFF
-	TRBV3-1/TRBV3-2	TRBJ1-6	-	TGTGCCAGCAGCCAAGGCTCGAGCTCCTATAATTCACCCCTCCACTTT	CASSQGSSSYNSPLHF
-	TRBV29-1	TRBJ2-4	once	TGCAGCGTTCGGTCGGGGCGGGGCAGAGGGACGGAAAACATTCAGTACTTC	CSVRSGRGRGTENIQYF
-	TRBV12-3/TRBV12-4	TRBJ2-4	-	TGTGCCAGCAGTTCAGGGTCCAAAAACATTCAGTACTTC	CASSSGSKNIQYF
TRBD1	TRBV28	TRBJ2-1	-	TGTGCCAGCAGTTCGCCGGGACAGGGTGTCCGCAATGAGCAGTTCTTC	CASSSPGQGVRNEQFF
TRBD1	TRBV3-1/TRBV3-2	TRBJ1-4	-	TGTGCCAGCAGCCAGCAACAGGGGGTTGAAAAACTGTTTTTT	CASSQQQGVEKLFF
-	TRBV2	TRBJ2-1	-	TGTGCCAGCAGTGACAGATCTTACAATGAGCAGTTCTTC	CASSDRSYNEQFF
TRBD1	TRBV28	TRBJ1-2	-	TGTGCCAGCTGTCAGGGACCGGGACAGGGGGCTACTAACTATGGCTACACCTTC	CASCQGPGQGATNYGYTF
-	TRBV3-1/TRBV3-2	TRBJ1-1	few	TGTGCCAGCAGCCCAGGGGACACTGAAGCTTTCTTT	CASSPGDTEAFF
TRBD2	TRBV6-2/TRBV6-3	TRBJ2-3	-	TGTGCCAGCAGTTGCCCGACTAGCGAGGGCACAGATACGCAGTATTTT	CASSCPTSEGTDTQYF
TRBD1	TRBV30	TRBJ2-5	-	TGTGCCTGGAGTGTTGCGAACAGGGGGCGCAATGAGACCCAGTACTTC	CAWSVANRGRNETQYF
TRBD2	TRBV2	TRBJ2-3	-	TGTGCCAGCAGTGGACTAGCGGGAGGTCGAGATACGCAGTATTTT	CASSGLAGGRDTQYF
TRBD2	TRBV7-3	TRBJ2-3	-	TGTGCCAGCAGCTTAGCGGGAGGGCCGAGAGATACGCAGTATTTT	CASSLAGGPRDTQYF
TRBD2	TRBV3-1/TRBV3-2	TRBJ2-1	-	TGTGCCAGCAGCCAAGAAGCTAGCCTTGGGGGTAGCGGGAGGTATAATGAGCAGTTCTTC	CASSQEASLGGSGRYNEQFF
TRBD2	TRBV4-2	TRBJ2-7	medium-sized	TGTGCCAGCAGCCAAGAAGGTTCGAGCGGGATGTACTACGAGCAGTACTTC	CASSQEGSSGMYYEQYF
TRBD2	TRBV5-6	TRBJ2-1	-	TGTGCCAGCAGCTCCGGACTAGCGGGGGCTGAGCAGTTCTTC	CASSSGLAGAEQFF
TRBD1	TRBV28	TRBJ1-2	-	TGTGCCAGCAGCTCCGGGACAGGAGTCTATGGCTACACCTTC	CASSSGTGVYGYTF
TRBD1	TRBV28	TRBJ1-4	once	TGTGCCAGCAGCCTTCCAGGGGGCTCGGATGAAAAACTGTTTTTT	CASSLPGGSDEKLFF
-	TRBV28	TRBJ1-1	-	TGTGCCAGCACCCCCCGGCCCGGGGGGACTGAAGCTTTCTTT	CASTPRPGGTEAFF
TRBD2	TRBV7-3	TRBJ2-6	-	TGTGCCAGCAGCGCCCGACTAGCGGGGGGGAGCTCTGGGGCCAACGTCCTGACTTTC	CASSARLAGGSSGANVLTF
-	TRBV7-2	TRBJ1-2	-	TGTGCCAGCAGTTCAATTCTCCGGGAGATAACCTTC	CASSSILREITF
TRBD1	TRBV19	TRBJ1-2	-	TGTGCCAGTACCCCCGGGACAGGGGGCAGAGGCTACACCTTC	CASTPGTGGRGYTF
-	TRBV5-4	TRBJ2-5	few	TGTGCCAGCAGCAGCCGCGGGTTCCAAGAGACCCAGTACTTC	CASSSRGFQETQYF
TRBD1	TRBV10-3	TRBJ2-5	-	TGTGCCATCAGTGATTTAGGGGGCGAAGGGACCCAGTACTTC	CAISDLGGEGTQYF
TRBD1	TRBV6-5	TRBJ2-7	-	TGTGCCAGCCGGCCTTCAGGACAGGGGAACTACGAGCAGTACTTC	CASRPSGQGNYEQYF
TRBD2	TRBV3-1/TRBV3-2	TRBJ2-2	-	TGTGCCAGCAGCCGCCGACTAGCGGGAGGTACCGGGGAGCTGTTTTTT	CASSRRLAGGTGELFF
-	TRBV19	TRBJ1-5	-	TGTGCCAGTAGCCTTACAGGGCCTAATCAGCCCCAGCATTTT	CASSLTGPNQPQHF
-	TRBV4-1	TRBJ2-2	-	TGCGCCAGCAGCCGGGCACGAGCCACCGGGGAGCTGTTTTTT	CASSRARATGELFF
-	TRBV27	TRBJ2-7	-	TGTGCCAGCAGTTCCCCTCGGGAGCAGTACTTC	CASSSPREQYF
-	TRBV11-2	TRBJ2-7	-	TGTGCCAGCAGCCCCGACAGTTACTCCTACGAGCAGTACTTC	CASSPDSYSYEQYF
TRBD1	TRBV27	TRBJ1-5	-	TGTGCCAGCAGCCCCAGACCGCCGGGACAGGGCAATCAGCCCCAGCATTTT	CASSPRPPGQGNQPQHF
-	TRBV6-5	TRBJ2-5	-	TGTGCCAGCAGTTACTCGAGGCTAAAAGAGACCCAGTACTTC	CASSYSRLKETQYF
-	TRBV24-1	TRBJ1-2	-	TGTGCCACCAGTGATCCCACTAAAAATTATGGCTACACCTTC	CATSDPTKNYGYTF
TRBD1	TRBV7-3	TRBJ2-7	-	TGTGCCAGCAGTCGTAGTGGGACCCTGGGGACAGAGGACGAGCAGTACTTC	CASSRSGTLGTEDEQYF
-	TRBV28	TRBJ2-1	-	TGTGCCAGCAGTCAGGGATCCTACAATGAGCAGTTCTTC	CASSQGSYNEQFF
TRBD1	TRBV7-9	TRBJ2-7	-	TGTGCCAGCAGCCCCGGACAGGGCAAGTACTTC	CASSPGQGKYF
-	TRBV3-1/TRBV3-2	TRBJ1-5	-	TGTGCCAGCAGCCAAGGTTGGCAGGTGGAATATCAGCCCCAGCATTTT	CASSQGWQVEYQPQHF
-	TRBV5-1	TRBJ2-1	-	TGCGCCAGCAGCCTGAACACAAGAGAGCAGTTCTTC	CASSLNTREQFF
-	TRBV5-1	TRBJ2-7	-	TGCGCCAGCAGCTTGCGGGGTAAAGTTTACGAGCAGTACTTC	CASSLRGKVYEQYF
TRBD2	TRBV18	TRBJ2-7	few	TGTGCCAGCTCCCTGACGGGAGGTCACGAGCAGTACTTC	CASSLTGGHEQYF
TRBD1	TRBV5-1	TRBJ1-2	-	TGCGCCAGCAGCTTGGGTTCCCAGGGGGCCCTAGACTTCTATGGCTACACCTTC	CASSLGSQGALDFYGYTF
-	TRBV27	TRBJ2-7	once	TGTGCCAGCAGCCCAGCGGCAACTTCCTACGAGCAGTACTTC	CASSPAATSYEQYF
-	TRBV28	TRBJ1-2	-	TGTGCCAGCAGCTGGGGCAAGAACGGTGGCTACACCTTC	CASSWGKNGGYTF
TRBD1	TRBV7-9	TRBJ1-2	-	TGTGCCAGCAGCTTAGACCAGGGGGCAGTTCATGGCTACACCTTC	CASSLDQGAVHGYTF
-	TRBV29-1	TRBJ1-1	-	TGCAGCGTTGAAGAACAGGGTCGTCACACTGAAGCTTTCTTT	CSVEEQGRHTEAFF
-	TRBV6-1	TRBJ2-1	-	TGTGCCAGCAGTGACAGGGATTACAATGAGCAGTTCTTC	CASSDRDYNEQFF
-	TRBV27	TRBJ1-1	-	TGTGCCAGCAGTTTAACAGAACTGAACACTGAAGCTTTCTTT	CASSLTELNTEAFF
-	TRBV10-2	TRBJ1-5	-	TGCGCCAGCAGTGCCGGGTGGTATAGCAATCAGCCCCAGCATTTT	CASSAGWYSNQPQHF
TRBD2	TRBV18	TRBJ2-7	-	TGTGCCAGCTCACCAAGAGCGGGAGACGACGAGCAGTACTTC	CASSPRAGDDEQYF
TRBD1	TRBV25-1	TRBJ1-3	-	TGTGCCAGTAGACAGGGGGCCTCTGGAAACACCATATATTTT	CASRQGASGNTIYF
-	TRBV7-9	TRBJ2-7	few	TGTGCCAGCAGCCCCCCTGGAGGGACCGAGCAGTACTTC	CASSPPGGTEQYF
-	TRBV28	TRBJ1-6	few	TGTGCCAGCAGCCCTCCTAGGGGCTCCTATAATTCACCCCTCCACTTT	CASSPPRGSYNSPLHF
-	TRBV20-1	TRBJ2-7	-	TGCAGTGCTAGTCCGGGGAGCTCCTACGAGCAGTACTTC	CSASPGSSYEQYF